This T cell receptor (beta chain) was sequenced during a study of cytomegalovirus exposure and HLA in healthy donors. The overall study: Falling in the Caucasian-associated ancestry cluster were approximately 84% of 398 genotyped donors.

Overall study results and limits: Equally common other TCR beta chains were less clonally expanded than HLA-associated ones, a later analysis found.

The PCR employed 60 Vbeta primers together with 13 Jbeta primers. Only in-frame clones appear in the TCRdb table, and some are missing; sequencing was by immunoSEQ multiplex PCR. The sample lists 130,000 or so clones, less than 75% occurring once. This clone came up a few times. The antigen remains undetermined. Input material: PBMCs. This sequence originates from a woman aged 40 to 49 in good health and CMV-seropositive.

CDR3 sequence (DNA): TGCGCCAGCAGTGCACAGGATCGCTACGAGCAGTACTTC. Its translation: CASSAQDRYEQYF. The V gene is TRBV10-1, the J gene TRBJ2-7; D perhaps matches TRBD1 (5 bases). CDR1 and CDR2 from the germline V gene are WNHNN and SYGVQD (reference sequence). V lost 4 bases to trimming and J lost 3 bases, with 10 bases between them. This CDR3 has 13 residues.